The 23 T cell receptor beta chains below come from one sample, sequenced in a study of Graves' ophthalmopathy and Graves' hyperthyroidism. Using RNA transcripts, the TCR beta CDR3 regions were amplified. HTBI-primed first-round RT-PCR preceded second-round multiplex PCR. TCRdb recomputed calls from the multiplex PCR reads with MiXCR, one row per CDR3 protein. Of roughly 480,000 distinct CDR3 sequences in the sample, approximately 15% are singletons; the top ten hold 9.8%. The sample comprised blood. These receptors came from a woman in her twenties or thirties with Graves' ophthalmopathy.

In its sample, this clonotype was seen a few times. The chain joins TRBV30 to TRBJ1-1, with D perhaps TRBD1 (5 bases). Trimming cost V 4 bases and J 5 bases, with 17 bases left between them. Germline loops: CDR1 GTSNPN, CDR2 SVGIG (reference sequence). The CDR3 spans 14 residues. In nucleotides, the CDR3 is TGTGCCTGGAATGAACGCCGCGGGGGAACTGAAGCTTTCTTT. It is translated as CAWNERRGGTEAFF. Full variable domain (rest looked up from reference TRBV30 and TRBJ1-1): SQTIHQWPATLVQPVGSPLSLECTVEGTSNPNLYWYRQAAGRGLQLLFYSVGIGQISSEVPQNLSASRPQDRQFILSSKKLLLSDSGFYLCAWNERRGGTEAFFGQGTRLTVV.

This clonotype was recorded at least ten times. This chain joins TRBV7-3 and TRBJ1-6, with D possibly TRBD1 on 5 matching bases. The CDR3 consists of 15 residues. Germline assignment: CDR1 SGHTA and CDR2 FQGTGA. Trimming shortened V by 0 bases and J by 7 bases, and 10 bases separated the two germline ends. The CDR3 DNA follows: TGTGCCAGCAGCTTAACGGGGGGAGGGAATTCACCCCTCCACTTT. Its protein is CASSLTGGGNSPLHF. The complete variable domain, with remaining parts taken from reference TRBV7-3 and TRBJ1-6, reads GAGVSQTPSNKVTEKGKYVELRCDPISGHTALYWYRQSLGQGPEFLIYFQGTGAADDSGLPNDRFFAVRPEGSVSTLKIQRTERGDSAVYLCASSLTGGGNSPLHFGNGTRLTVT.

Ten or more counts support this clonotype. This chain uses TRBV11-3 with TRBJ2-7, with D unclear. The V gene's germline CDR1 is SGHNT and CDR2 YENEEA. This CDR3 contains 14 residues. Trimming took 1 base from V and 2 from J, leaving 9 bases between them. The CDR3 DNA follows: TGTGCCAGCAGCTTAGGATCCTTACCCTACGAGCAGTACTTC. It encodes CASSLGSLPYEQYF.

The rearrangement uses TRBV19 and TRBJ1-2, with a tentative D call TRBD1 (6 bases). The CDR3 covers 17 residues. V was clipped by 6 bases and J by 4 bases, with 24 bases between them. The V gene's germline CDR1 is LNHDA and CDR2 SQIVND (reference sequence). The CDR3 nucleotides are TGTGCCAGTAGGCACCGGGCCCAGTCCGGGGGCGTCTATGGCTACACCTTC. It is translated as CASRHRAQSGGVYGYTF.

This clonotype was found many times. The CDR3 here is CASSLRRGIYGYTF. The CDR3 DNA follows: TGTGCCAGCAGCCTGAGACGGGGGATTTATGGCTACACCTTC. The chain recombines TRBV27 with TRBJ1-2, with D maybe TRBD1 (5 bases). This CDR3 is built from 14 residues. V lost 6 bases and J lost 5, with 16 bases in between. Germline CDR1 and CDR2: MNHEY and SMNVEV (reference sequence).

This clonotype was seen more than once but under ten times. A much larger clone sits a single nucleotide away, making a read error possible. The CDR3 sequence is CASSLSTRVGAQYF. Written as DNA, the CDR3 is TGTGCCAGCAGTTTATCGACCCGAGTCGGGGCCCAGTACTTC. The V gene is TRBV28, the J gene TRBJ2-5; D might be TRBD2 (5 bases). This CDR3 has 14 residues. Deletions cut 1 base from V and 9 bases from J, with 15 bases between. CDR1 MDHEN and CDR2 SYDVKM come from the germline V gene.

The table lists this clonotype with many counts. The chain links TRBV30 to TRBJ1-1; 7 positions agree with TRBD1. The V gene end was trimmed by 4 bases and the J gene end by 1 base; junction bases not matched to a gene: 6. This CDR3 contains 14 residues. Germline V gives CDR1 GTSNPN, CDR2 SVGIG (reference sequence). The CDR3 region has the DNA TGTGCCTGGACACTTGGGACAGCGAACACTGAAGCTTTCTTT. Its protein product is CAWTLGTANTEAFF.

This clonotype was recorded at least ten times. This chain links TRBV2 with TRBJ1-5, with D unresolved. Looked up from germline, CDR1 is SNHLY and CDR2 is FYNNEI. The CDR3 runs 13 residues. The germline V and J ends were trimmed by 7 bases and 0 bases, with 7 bases remaining between them. The CDR3 DNA reads as TGTGCCAGCAAGGGAGCTAGCAATCAGCCCCAGCATTTT. Its translation: CASKGASNQPQHF.

This clonotype was seen ten or more times. This sequence joins TRBV4-1 and TRBJ1-5, with a possible D match to TRBD1 (5 bases). The CDR3 runs to 14 residues. Germline V lookup: CDR1 MGHRA, CDR2 YSYEKL. V shed 3 bases and J shed 4 bases, with 10 bases lying between them. CDR3 DNA: TGCGCCAGCAGCCAGCGGGGGTTAAATCAGCCCCAGCATTTT. The encoded protein is CASSQRGLNQPQHF.

This clonotype was seen many times. The chain combines TRBV28 with TRBJ1-5, with D possibly matching TRBD1 (6 bases). Trimming took 4 bases from V and 3 from J, leaving 13 bases between them. CDR3 length equals 15 residues. CDR1 and CDR2 (germline): MDHEN, SYDVKM. The CDR3: CASSSTGYVNQPQHF. CDR3 in DNA: TGTGCCAGCAGTTCCACAGGGTATGTCAATCAGCCCCAGCATTTT.

This clonotype occurred a few times. CDR3 bases: TGCGCCAGCAGCCAGGAGGGGGGAATCAAAAACATTCAGTACTTC. It encodes CASSQEGGIKNIQYF. The J gene is TRBJ2-4, the V gene TRBV4-1; D tentatively fits TRBD1 or TRBD2 (6 bases each). There are 15 residues in the CDR3. Germline values: CDR1 MGHRA, CDR2 YSYEKL. V was pared by 3 bases and J by 3 bases, with 12 bases between.

Ten or more counts support this clonotype. The V gene is TRBV30, the J gene TRBJ2-7, with 9 bases that match TRBD1. V lost 3 bases, J lost 6 bases, and 9 bases stayed unmatched. The CDR3 contains 14 residues. The germline gives CDR1 GTSNPN, CDR2 SVGIG (reference sequence). The CDR3 is CAWRHDRGVGEQYF. CDR3 DNA: TGTGCCTGGAGGCACGACAGGGGGGTCGGCGAGCAGTACTTC.

This clonotype was detected a few times. The gene calls are TRBV3-1 and TRBJ2-5, with D maybe TRBD2 (6 bases). The CDR3 runs 14 residues. V was clipped by 4 bases and J by 3 bases, with 12 bases between them. Germline CDR1 LGHDT, CDR2 YNNKEL (reference sequence). This CDR3 is CASSPPAGKETQYF. The DNA for the CDR3 is TGTGCCAGCAGCCCCCCGGCGGGAAAAGAGACCCAGTACTTC.

This clonotype was detected many times. This chain connects TRBV28 to TRBJ2-5, with TRBD1 identical over 8 bases. V trimming: 4 bases; J trimming: 5 bases; junction bases outside the gene matches: 21. The CDR3 is 19 amino acids. Germline assignment: CDR1 MDHEN and CDR2 SYDVKM. CDR3: CASSSPGRRDRRLGETQYF. Here the CDR3 DNA reads TGTGCCAGCAGTTCCCCCGGTCGCAGGGACAGGCGACTTGGGGAGACCCAGTACTTC.

This clonotype was counted at least ten times. V usage is TRBV5-1 and J usage is TRBJ1-5; D perhaps matches TRBD1 (6 bases). The germline V and J ends were trimmed by 0 bases and 3 bases, with 13 bases remaining between them. Germline CDR1 reads SGHRS; CDR2 reads YFSETQ. The length of the CDR3 is 16 residues. The CDR3, as DNA: TGCGCCAGCAGCTTGGGATTGGGGGCCGACAATCAGCCCCAGCATTTT. Protein: CASSLGLGADNQPQHF.

This clonotype was observed at least ten times. The chain links TRBV12-3 or TRBV12-4 to TRBJ1-1; possibly TRBD1 for D (5 bases). Trimming cost V 1 base and J 5 bases, with 11 bases left between them. The CDR3 is 14 amino acids. CDR3 amino acids: CASSLVQGGTEAFF. Written as DNA, the CDR3 is TGTGCCAGCAGTTTAGTTCAGGGAGGGACTGAAGCTTTCTTT.

This clonotype has ten or more counts. The V gene is TRBV6-5, the J gene TRBJ1-3; 7 nucleotides agree with TRBD1. CDR3 length: 13 amino acids. Germline assignment: CDR1 MNHEY and CDR2 SVGAGI. The trim removed 7 bases at V and 3 bases at J, leaving 3 bases unmatched. In DNA form, the CDR3 reads TGTGCCAGCACTCCAGGGGGTGGAAACACCATATATTTT. Its translation is CASTPGGGNTIYF.

V gene TRBV18 combines with J gene TRBJ2-7, with D tentatively TRBD2 (6 bases). Germline V gives CDR1 KGHSH, CDR2 LQKENI. Between the trimmed V and J ends, which lost 2 bases and 7 bases, there was a span of 21 bases. The CDR3 runs to 16 residues. The CDR3 nucleotides read TGTGCCAGCTCACCAACGACCGGGCCCCCGGCGGGAGAGCAGTACTTC. Encoded protein: CASSPTTGPPAGEQYF.

V gene TRBV29-1 combines with J gene TRBJ2-2, with D perhaps matching TRBD2 (6 bases). V was pared by 5 bases and J by 3 bases, with 13 bases between. Germline CDR1 and CDR2: SQVTM and ANQGSEA. The length of the CDR3 is 14 residues. The CDR3 bases are TGCAGCGTTCGGTCCACGGGGGACACCGGGGAGCTGTTTTTT. It specifies CSVRSTGDTGELFF.

This clonotype was recorded many times. V usage is TRBV19 and J usage is TRBJ1-1, with 11 bases lining up with TRBD1. V was pared by 7 bases and J by 1 base, with 8 bases of the junction left unmatched. There are 16 residues in the CDR3. The germline V gene has CDR1 LNHDA and CDR2 SQIVND (reference sequence). The CDR3 here is CASNPGQGVGNTEAFF. Here the CDR3 DNA reads TGTGCCAGTAACCCGGGACAGGGGGTCGGGAACACTGAAGCTTTCTTT.

A word on this clonotype: A much larger clone is a single base away; this may be a read error. It is likely a read error, because the conserved phenylalanine at the end of the CDR3 is missing. The chain joins TRBV5-6 to TRBJ1-5; D gene uncertain. V lost 1 base, J lost 6 bases, and 5 bases lay in between. CDR3 length: 12 residues. Looked up from germline, CDR1 is SGHDT and CDR2 is YYEEEE. CDR3 DNA sequence: TGTGCCAGCAGCTTGTTTAGTCAGCCCCAGCATTCT. It codes for CASSLFSQPQHS.

V usage is TRBV19 and J usage is TRBJ1-1; D unclear. Trimming left V 1 base short and J 2 bases short, with 8 bases between. The CDR3 contains 14 residues. Germline CDR1 and CDR2: LNHDA and SQIVND (reference sequence). The CDR3 coding sequence is TGTGCCAGTAGTATAGGGTCCTTCAACACTGAAGCTTTCTTT. This translates into CASSIGSFNTEAFF.

This clonotype showed up many times. The rearrangement links TRBV12-3 or TRBV12-4 to TRBJ2-2, with D possibly being TRBD2 (6 bases). Trimming stripped 5 bases from V and 3 bases from J, with 13 bases between. The CDR3 is 15 residues long. The CDR3 nucleotides are TGTGCCAGCAGTAGCGGAGGGGTTTACACCGGGGAGCTGTTTTTT. This encodes CASSSGGVYTGELFF.